The source of this T cell receptor (beta chain) is a study of T cells in Graves' hyperthyroidism and ophthalmopathy. The CDR3 extends over 14 amino acids. V was trimmed by 1 base and J by 3 bases, leaving 7 bases between them. This clonotype was observed a few times. TCR beta CDR3 region amplification was performed from RNA transcripts. HTBI primers were employed in a first-round RT-PCR of the TCR CDR3. TCRdb redid the calling of the multiplex PCR reads with MiXCR, one entry per CDR3 protein. The sample yields some 350,000 distinct CDR3 sequences, 25% seen once. V usage is TRBV12-3 or TRBV12-4 and J usage is TRBJ1-5, with a weak D call TRBD1 (5 bases). The sample consisted of blood. The sequence derives from a man in his fifties with Graves' hyperthyroidism. Written as DNA, the CDR3 is TGTGCCAGCAGTTTAGGGGGGAACAATCAGCCCCAGCATTTT. Its protein is CASSLGGNNQPQHF.